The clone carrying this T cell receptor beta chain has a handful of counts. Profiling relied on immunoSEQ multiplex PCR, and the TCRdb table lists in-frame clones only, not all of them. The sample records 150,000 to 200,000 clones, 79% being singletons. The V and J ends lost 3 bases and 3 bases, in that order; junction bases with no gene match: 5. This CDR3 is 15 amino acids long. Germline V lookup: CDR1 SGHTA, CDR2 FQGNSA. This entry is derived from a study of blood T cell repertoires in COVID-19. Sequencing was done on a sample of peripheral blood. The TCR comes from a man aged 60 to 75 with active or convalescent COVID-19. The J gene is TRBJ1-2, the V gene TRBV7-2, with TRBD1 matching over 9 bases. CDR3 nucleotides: TGTGCCAGCAGCTTCACAGGGGGCTTCGACTATGGCTACACCTTC. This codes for CASSFTGGFDYGYTF.